This T cell receptor beta chain is from a study of somatic mutations in cytotoxic T cells in rheumatoid arthritis. Study observations and caveats: Healthy controls did not share the age-linked increase in CD8+ clonality seen in rheumatoid arthritis patients.

Between the trimmed V and J ends, which lost 2 bases and 4 bases, there was a span of 17 bases. The germline gives CDR1 MNHNY, CDR2 SVGAGI (reference sequence). The CDR3 totals 16 residues. A remark on this clone: Its antigen is unknown.

Both CD4+ and CD8+ cells were separated through positive magnetic bead selection, and their purity was verified using flow cytometry. The method was immunoSEQ multiplex PCR; TCRdb's version includes in-frame clones alone and lacks a portion of them. Among roughly 16,000 clones listed, 65% to 85% were seen once. V usage is TRBV6-6 and J usage is TRBJ2-5; D is possibly TRBD1 (6 bases). Sequencing was carried out using CD8+ T cells sorted from blood. The TCR comes from an adult with rheumatoid arthritis. This CDR3 is CASSYGDEGDPETQYF. The CDR3 DNA reads TGTGCCAGCAGTTACGGGGATGAGGGGGACCCAGAGACCCAGTACTTC.